This passage covers 25 T cell receptor beta chains from one sample sequenced in a study of shared clonotypes between healthy human individuals. Clones were read by immunoSEQ multiplex PCR, and TCRdb kept only the in-frame ones, dropping some. Here the sample spans approximately 1.5 million clones, nearly 99% being singletons. Sequencing was performed on naive CD4+ T cells sorted from blood. The sample's subset: CD45RA+ positively selected. These TCRs come from a man aged 25 to 45 in good health.

The chain joins TRBV18 to TRBJ2-7; a possible D gene is TRBD2 (5 bases). The ends were cut back, 4 bases at V and 4 bases at J, with 23 bases in the middle. CDR3 size: 17 residues. CDR1 KGHSH and CDR2 LQKENI come from the germline V gene. CDR3 sequence reads: CASSLTRQAALEYEQYF. CDR3 in DNA: TGTGCCAGCTCACTAACCCGACAAGCGGCCCTTGAGTACGAGCAGTACTTC.

J is TRBJ2-5 and V is TRBV29-1, with 7 bases that match TRBD2. V gave up 7 bases and J gave up 2 bases; unmatched junction bases: 13. The CDR3 totals 15 residues. The germline V gene has CDR1 SQVTM and CDR2 ANQGSEA. Here the CDR3 reads CSALRRGRFQETQYF. CDR3 DNA: TGCAGCGCCCTTAGGCGCGGGAGATTTCAAGAGACCCAGTACTTC.

This clone showed up just once. This sequence joins TRBV2 and TRBJ2-2; D possibly matches TRBD1 or TRBD2 (5 bases each). The CDR3 has 14 residues. Germline V gene sequence: CDR1 SNHLY, CDR2 FYNNEI. V was pared by 6 bases and J by 2 bases, with 10 bases between. CDR3 sequence: CASRTGANTGELFF. The CDR3 nucleotides read TGTGCCAGCAGGACCGGGGCAAACACCGGGGAGCTGTTTTTT.

The chain joins TRBV7-9 to TRBJ1-4; D is ambiguous. Germline V gene data show CDR1 as SEHNR and CDR2 as FQNEAQ (reference sequence). Trimming removed 5 bases from V and 8 bases from J, with 15 bases in between. The CDR3 totals 14 residues. CDR3 loop: CASSLGSHWEKLFF. The DNA for the CDR3 is TGTGCCAGCAGCCTAGGGTCCCACTGGGAAAAACTGTTTTTT.

As regards this clone: The identical CDR3 is also encoded by other nucleotide sequences in the sample. The chain links TRBV6-1 to TRBJ2-2; D gene uncertain. The CDR3 is 14 amino acids. Germline assignment: CDR1 MNHNS and CDR2 SASEGT. Trimming pared 4 bases from V and 2 bases from J, leaving 8 bases between. CDR3 nucleotide sequence: TGTGCCAGCAGTGGCCTGACAAACACCGGGGAGCTGTTTTTT. This encodes CASSGLTNTGELFF.

The count of this clone is one. The chain joins TRBV28 to TRBJ2-7; possible D gene TRBD1, 5 bases. The V gene's germline CDR1 is MDHEN and CDR2 SYDVKM. CDR3 length: 14 residues. Trimming took off 6 bases at V and 0 bases at J, with 12 bases between the two ends. DNA of the CDR3: TGTGCCAGCAGAGTCCGACAGTTCTCCTACGAGCAGTACTTC. Residues: CASRVRQFSYEQYF.

This chain connects TRBV2 to TRBJ2-7; D perhaps matches TRBD2 (6 bases). Germline CDR1 SNHLY, CDR2 FYNNEI. CDR3 length equals 15 residues. With 1 base removed from V and 1 base from J, the gap between germline ends came to 11 bases. CDR3 loop: CASSEVRGVSYEQYF. The CDR3 region has the DNA TGTGCCAGCAGTGAAGTTCGCGGGGTTTCCTACGAGCAGTACTTC.

A remark on this clone: Other DNA sequences of this sample code for an identical CDR3. CDR3 coding DNA: TGTGCCAGCAGCTCAAACACCGGGGAGCTGTTTTTT. It yields the protein CASSSNTGELFF. The chain recombines TRBV11-3 with TRBJ2-2; D gene unclear. Trimming took 4 bases from V and 2 from J, leaving 2 bases between them. Germline CDR1 reads SGHNT; CDR2 reads YENEEA. The CDR3 runs 12 residues. The entire variable domain, with the rest obtained from reference TRBV11-3 and TRBJ2-2, is as follows: EAGVVQSPRYKIIEKKQPVAFWCNPISGHNTLYWYLQNLGQGPELLIRYENEEAVDDSQLPKDRFSAERLKGVDSTLKIQPAELGDSAVYLCASSSNTGELFFGEGSRLTVL.

The chain uses TRBV28 and TRBJ2-1; TRBD1 agrees at 10 bases. This CDR3 comprises 14 residues. Trimming removed 4 bases from V and 8 bases from J; junction bases left unmatched: 5. Germline values: CDR1 MDHEN, CDR2 SYDVKM. The DNA for the CDR3 is TGTGCCAGCAGTTCGACAGGGGGCAGGGATGAGCAGTTCTTC. It is translated as CASSSTGGRDEQFF.

The rearrangement links TRBV18 to TRBJ1-3; D is undetermined. The V gene's germline CDR1 is KGHSH and CDR2 LQKENI. V dropped 4 bases and J dropped 0 bases, with 10 bases sitting between them. The CDR3 is made up of 15 amino acids. CDR3 coding DNA: TGTGCCAGCTCACTGGCGGTGCTCTCTGGAAACACCATATATTTT. Encoded protein: CASSLAVLSGNTIYF.

The chain couples TRBV5-1 to TRBJ2-7; 7 positions match TRBD2. The CDR3 extends over 13 amino acids. The germline gives CDR1 SGHRS, CDR2 YFSETQ. The trim removed 3 bases at V and 12 bases at J, leaving 12 bases unmatched. CDR3 coding DNA: TGCGCCAGCAGCTCGGGGGGTGGGCCCCGAGTGTACTTC. As protein: CASSSGGGPRVYF. Supplemented by reference TRBV5-1 and TRBJ2-7, the full variable domain reads KAGVTQTPRYLIKTRGQQVTLSCSPISGHRSVSWYQQTPGQGLQFLFEYFSETQRNKGNFPGRFSGRQFSNSRSEMNVSTLELGDSALYLCASSSGGGPRVYFGPGTRLTVT.

The rearrangement links TRBV10-2 to TRBJ2-1; D possibly matches TRBD1 or TRBD2 (5 bases each). V lost 8 bases and J 0 bases, leaving 14 bases between the germline ends. Germline V CDR1 and CDR2: WSHSY, SAAADI. The CDR3 consists of 15 residues. CDR3 coding DNA: TGCGCCAGCGGGGGAGCCTCGGTCTCCTACAATGAGCAGTTCTTC. Amino acids: CASGGASVSYNEQFF.

The CDR3 protein is CASSQGQEQFF. As DNA, the CDR3 is TGTGCCAGCAGCCAAGGACAGGAGCAGTTCTTC. The chain combines TRBV14 with TRBJ2-1; D perhaps matches TRBD1 (5 bases). The CDR3 runs 11 residues. Germline assignment: CDR1 SGHDN and CDR2 FVKESK. The ends were cut back, 1 base at V and 10 bases at J, with 5 bases in the middle.

This chain joins TRBV5-1 and TRBJ2-1; D may be TRBD2 (6 bases). CDR1 SGHRS and CDR2 YFSETQ come from the germline V gene. This CDR3 has 16 amino acids. Trimming took 1 base from V and 2 from J, leaving 13 bases between them. As DNA, the CDR3 is TGCGCCAGCAGCTTGCAACGGGAGTATCCCTACAATGAGCAGTTCTTC. Amino acid sequence: CASSLQREYPYNEQFF.

The chain uses TRBV19 and TRBJ1-5; D not resolved. The V end was cut by 6 bases, the J end by 2 bases, with 11 bases between. The CDR3 loop spans 14 amino acids. Germline CDR1 LNHDA, CDR2 SQIVND (reference sequence). The CDR3, as DNA: TGTGCCAGTAGGGGAGGGTGGGGCAATCAGCCCCAGCATTTT. This encodes CASRGGWGNQPQHF.

Comments on this clone: Distinct nucleotide sequences in the sample also encode this CDR3. This chain joins TRBV4-1 and TRBJ2-2, with 9 bases aligning to TRBD2. The CDR3 totals 17 residues. The trim removed 0 bases at V and 0 bases at J, leaving 2 bases unmatched. Germline loops: CDR1 MGHRA, CDR2 YSYEKL. The CDR3: CASSQERLAANTGELFF. In DNA form, the CDR3 reads TGCGCCAGCAGCCAAGAGCGACTAGCGGCGAACACCGGGGAGCTGTTTTTT.

The CDR3 coding sequence is TGTGCCAGCAGTCCCCGTCTAGCGGGGCCGGACAATGAGCAGTTCTTC. Protein sequence: CASSPRLAGPDNEQFF. This chain joins TRBV5-5 and TRBJ2-1, with 9 bases identical to TRBD2. V lost 5 bases, J lost 5 bases, and 11 bases stayed unmatched. The CDR3 consists of 16 residues. Germline CDR1 and CDR2: SGHKS and YYEKEE (reference sequence).

This chain joins TRBV9 and TRBJ2-2, with D maybe TRBD2 (5 bases). The germline V gene has CDR1 SGDLS and CDR2 YYNGEE. The CDR3 consists of 13 residues. V was cut by 1 base and J by 5 bases, with 6 bases left in between. CDR3 residues: CASSVRRTGELFF. CDR3 nucleotides: TGTGCCAGCAGCGTAAGGAGGACCGGGGAGCTGTTTTTT. The whole variable domain, remainder taken from reference TRBV9 and TRBJ2-2, is DSGVTQTPKHLITATGQRVTLRCSPRSGDLSVYWYQQSLDQGLQFLIQYYNGEERAKGNILERFSAQQFPDLHSELNLSSLELGDSALYFCASSVRRTGELFFGEGSRLTVL.

V gene TRBV9 combines with J gene TRBJ2-7; a possible D gene is TRBD2 (6 bases). The ends were cut back, 4 bases at V and 3 bases at J, with 14 bases in the middle. The CDR3 has 14 amino acids. Germline V gives CDR1 SGDLS, CDR2 YYNGEE. CDR3 loop: CASSPGLTLYEQYF. CDR3 in DNA: TGTGCCAGCAGCCCAGGACTAACTCTCTACGAGCAGTACTTC.

The chain couples TRBV5-6 to TRBJ2-6; the D is unclear. CDR1 is SGHDT and CDR2 is YYEEEE in the germline V gene. The germline V and J ends were trimmed by 0 bases and 0 bases, with 13 bases remaining between them. This CDR3 has 18 residues. The CDR3 loop reads CASSLEGFGVSGANVLTF. The CDR3 DNA reads as TGTGCCAGCAGCTTGGAAGGTTTTGGGGTCTCTGGGGCCAACGTCCTGACTTTC.

The CDR3 bases are TGTGCCACCGCTCATAGCGGGCCCTCCTACGAGCAGTACTTC. Translating gives CATAHSGPSYEQYF. The chain combines TRBV15 with TRBJ2-7; 7 positions match TRBD2. Germline loops: CDR1 LNHNV, CDR2 YYDKDF (reference sequence). The CDR3 covers 14 residues. V lost 8 bases, J lost 0 bases, and 7 bases stayed unmatched.

The CDR3 DNA sequence: TGTGCCAGTGCGAGGGGGGAAGACGAGCAGTACTTC. This encodes CASARGEDEQYF. The V and J genes are TRBV18 and TRBJ2-7, with D perhaps given as TRBD1 or TRBD2 (6 bases each). This CDR3 contains 12 residues. CDR1 is KGHSH, CDR2 LQKENI, per germline. Trimming stripped 9 bases from V and 5 bases from J, with 14 bases between.

J is TRBJ1-1 and V is TRBV5-1; D is possibly TRBD1 (5 bases). The CDR3 covers 15 residues. Germline-derived CDR1 and CDR2 are SGHRS and YFSETQ. Trimming stripped 0 bases from V and 4 bases from J, with 13 bases between. This CDR3 is CASSLVGGEGTEAFF. For the CDR3, the DNA is TGCGCCAGCAGCTTGGTGGGAGGGGAGGGCACTGAAGCTTTCTTT.

This clone has only one observation. The V call is TRBV6-1, the J call TRBJ2-7, with 7 bases aligning to TRBD2. After removal of 4 bases from V and 3 bases from J, the junction contained 6 bases not matched to a gene. The germline V gene has CDR1 MNHNS and CDR2 SASEGT. This CDR3 is 14 amino acids long. The CDR3 here is CASSVTSDLYEQYF. The DNA for the CDR3 is TGTGCCAGCAGTGTTACTAGCGACCTCTACGAGCAGTACTTC.

The chain joins TRBV12-5 to TRBJ2-7, with 10 bases identical to TRBD1. The CDR3 contains 18 residues. Germline V gene sequence: CDR1 LGHNT, CDR2 FRNRAP. Losses at the gene ends were 5 bases for V and 5 bases for J; bases not matched to a gene: 18. The CDR3 region has the DNA TGTGCTAGTGGTCTGACCCCGCTCGGAGGACAGGGGGTAGACGAGCAGTACTTC. Translation: CASGLTPLGGQGVDEQYF.